This TCR beta chain originates from a study of PD-1 blockade in classical Hodgkin lymphoma. Assay used: immunoSEQ multiplex PCR; TCRdb lists only in-frame clones, some missing. Of about 7,700 clones in the sample, about nine tenths are singletons; the top ten hold over 1.5%. There are 15 residues in the CDR3. Germline CDR1 and CDR2: LNHDA and SQIVND (reference sequence). V lost 2 bases and J lost 0; bases outside the gene matches: 3. After autologous stem cell transplantation all patients relapsed, and prior brentuximab vedotin exposure differed between cohorts. CD4+ T cells were purified from thawed PBMCs by negative selection.

This TCR derives from a human donor with classical Hodgkin lymphoma. The sequenced sample was CD4+ T cells from blood, obtained at baseline. This chain connects TRBV19 to TRBJ2-7; TRBD2 matches 8 bases. The CDR3 DNA follows: TGTGCCAGTAGTATATCCGGGACTAGCTCCTACGAGCAGTACTTC. It encodes CASSISGTSSYEQYF.